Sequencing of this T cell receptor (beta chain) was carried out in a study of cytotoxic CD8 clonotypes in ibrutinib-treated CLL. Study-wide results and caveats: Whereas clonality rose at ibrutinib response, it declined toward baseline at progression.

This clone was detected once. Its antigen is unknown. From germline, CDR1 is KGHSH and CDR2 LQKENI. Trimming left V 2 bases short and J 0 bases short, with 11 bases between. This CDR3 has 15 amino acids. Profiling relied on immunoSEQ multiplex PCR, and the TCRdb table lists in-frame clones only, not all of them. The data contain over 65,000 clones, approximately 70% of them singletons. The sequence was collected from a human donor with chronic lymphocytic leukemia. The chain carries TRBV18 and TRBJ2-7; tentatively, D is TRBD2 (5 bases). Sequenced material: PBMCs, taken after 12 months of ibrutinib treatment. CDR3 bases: TGTGCCAGCTCACCAGAAGTTCGGGACTCCTACGAGCAGTACTTC. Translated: CASSPEVRDSYEQYF.